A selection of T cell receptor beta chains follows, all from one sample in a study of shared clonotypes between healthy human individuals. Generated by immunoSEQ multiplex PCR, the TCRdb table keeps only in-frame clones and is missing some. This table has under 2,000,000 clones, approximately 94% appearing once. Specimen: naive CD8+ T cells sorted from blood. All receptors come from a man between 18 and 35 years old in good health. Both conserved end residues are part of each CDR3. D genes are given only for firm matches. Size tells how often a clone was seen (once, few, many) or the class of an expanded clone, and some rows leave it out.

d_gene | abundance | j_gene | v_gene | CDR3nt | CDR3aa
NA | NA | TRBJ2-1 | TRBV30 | TGTGCCTGGAGTCGACAGGGAGGCAATGAGCAGTTCTTC | CAWSRQGGNEQFF
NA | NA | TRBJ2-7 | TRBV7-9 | TGTGCCAGCAGCCAAAGACAGGAAAGCTCCTACGAGCAGTACTTC | CASSQRQESSYEQYF
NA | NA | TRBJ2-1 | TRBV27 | TGTGCCAGCAGTTCGGGAAGGAGCTCCTACAATGAGCAGTTCTTC | CASSSGRSSYNEQFF
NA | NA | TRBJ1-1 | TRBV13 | TGTGCCAGGGGAAGGGGTCAGGAAGCTTTCTTT | CARGRGQEAFF
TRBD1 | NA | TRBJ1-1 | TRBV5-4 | TGTGCCAGCGGTCCACAGGGGGATAGTTATGAAGCTTTCTTT | CASGPQGDSYEAFF
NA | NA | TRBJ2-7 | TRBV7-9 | TGTGCCAGCAGCTTAGCATACCCCCCTAGGCAGTACTTC | CASSLAYPPRQYF
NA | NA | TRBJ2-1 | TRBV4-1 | TGCGCCAGCAGCCAAGTCCTTGGCGGGAACAATGAGCAGTTCTTC | CASSQVLGGNNEQFF
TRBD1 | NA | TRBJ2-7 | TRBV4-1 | TGCGCCAGCAGCCAATTGGAGACAGGGGGCTACGAGCAGTACTTC | CASSQLETGGYEQYF
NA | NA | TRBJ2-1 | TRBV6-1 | TGTGCCAGCACTTTTGGGGGGGCTCGGGAGCAGTTCTTC | CASTFGGAREQFF
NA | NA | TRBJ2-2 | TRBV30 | TGTGCCTGGAGCCCCGGGGCCTCTCCCGGGGAGCTGTTTTTT | CAWSPGASPGELFF
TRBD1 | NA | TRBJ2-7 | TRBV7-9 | TGTGCCAGCAGCTTAGCGGTAGACAGGGACTCCTACGAGCAGTACTTC | CASSLAVDRDSYEQYF
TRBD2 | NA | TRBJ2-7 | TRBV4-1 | TGCGCCAGCAGCCCAGGACTAGCGGACTACGAGCAGTACTTC | CASSPGLADYEQYF
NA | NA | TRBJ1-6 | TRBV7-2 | TGTGCCAGCAGCCGATACGGTGGCGAATCACCCCTCCACTTT | CASSRYGGESPLHF
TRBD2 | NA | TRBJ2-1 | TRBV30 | TGTGCCTGGAGGACTAGCGGGGCGATTGAGCAGTTCTTC | CAWRTSGAIEQFF
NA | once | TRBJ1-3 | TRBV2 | TGTGCCAGCGGTCTAATTGGAAACACCATATATTTT | CASGLIGNTIYF
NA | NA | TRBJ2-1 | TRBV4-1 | TGCGCCAGCAGGCAGGGACCCCATGAGGGGGACAATGAGCAGTTCTTC | CASRQGPHEGDNEQFF